These T cell receptor beta chains were read from a single sample in a study of blood T cells in healthy people across ages. In TCRdb, the 5' RACE reads were re-called with MiXCR into one record per CDR3 protein. The table shows 500,000 to 550,000 distinct CDR3 sequences, with 20% to 30% occurring only once. These records were also assigned to another study, of T cells of mothers and their children.

The sequencing input was blood. All receptors derive from a boy younger than 18 in good health. Each CDR3 is given with its conserved first and last residue. A D gene is named only where the DNA matches it firmly. Size is omitted from some rows. Given values are once, few, many or a class for expanded clones.

TRBJ1-2 . . TRBV29-1 CSVVPSNVQGYGYTF TGCAGCGTTGTCCCCAGTAATGTCCAGGGTTATGGCTACACCTTC
TRBJ2-7 . few TRBV5-1 CASSLRTAYEQYF TGCGCCAGCAGCTTACGGACCGCCTACGAGCAGTACTTC
TRBJ2-1 TRBD1 . TRBV5-5 CASSFPQGAGDNEQFF TGTGCCAGCAGCTTCCCACAGGGGGCGGGCGACAATGAGCAGTTCTTC
TRBJ2-1 . few TRBV24-1 CATSDSGSSYNEQFF TGTGCCACCAGTGATTCCGGGAGCTCCTACAATGAGCAGTTCTTC
TRBJ2-7 . . TRBV2 CASTLSSYEQYF TGTGCCAGCACCCTCAGCTCCTACGAGCAGTACTTC
TRBJ2-5 . . TRBV6-2/TRBV6-3 CASFRSGLGETQYF TGTGCCAGCTTCCGTAGCGGCCTGGGAGAGACCCAGTACTTC
TRBJ2-1 . few TRBV20-1 CSARDHGRSVYNEQFF TGCAGTGCTAGAGACCACGGGAGATCGGTCTACAATGAGCAGTTCTTC
TRBJ2-1 . . TRBV12-5 CASVNEQFF TGTGCTAGTGTTAATGAGCAGTTCTTC
TRBJ2-1 TRBD2 . TRBV20-1 CSARDSPQWNSGRAIEQFF TGCAGTGCTAGAGATAGCCCCCAATGGAATAGCGGGAGGGCCATTGAGCAGTTCTTC
TRBJ2-5 . . TRBV19 CASSMVSQETQYF TGTGCCAGTAGTATGGTCAGCCAAGAGACCCAGTACTTC
TRBJ2-1 TRBD1 once TRBV7-2 CASTVTGVAYNEQFF TGTGCCAGCACCGTGACAGGGGTGGCCTACAATGAGCAGTTCTTC
TRBJ1-6 . . TRBV20-1 CSARATGGDSPLHF TGCAGTGCTAGAGCGACGGGGGGGGATTCACCCCTCCACTTT
TRBJ2-1 TRBD2 . TRBV10-3 CAISERTSGGAGAYNEQFF TGTGCCATCAGTGAGAGGACTAGCGGGGGGGCCGGTGCCTACAATGAGCAGTTCTTC
TRBJ2-1 TRBD1 . TRBV7-9 CASSWDSHIEQFF TGTGCCAGCAGCTGGGACAGCCACATTGAGCAGTTCTTC
TRBJ1-4 . few TRBV7-2 CASSLARGQVSSLFF TGTGCCAGCAGCTTAGCCCGGGGACAAGTTAGTTCCCTGTTTTTT
TRBJ2-7 . . TRBV3-1 CASSQGGTGSYEQYF TGTGCCAGCAGCCAAGGGGGGACGGGATCCTACGAGCAGTACTTC
TRBJ2-1 TRBD1 . TRBV18 CASSQKWDDSGGNEQFF TGTGCCAGCTCACAGAAATGGGACGACTCAGGGGGCAATGAGCAGTTCTTC
TRBJ2-2 . . TRBV4-2 CASSVRVHTGELFF TGTGCCAGCAGCGTAAGGGTGCACACCGGGGAGCTGTTTTTT
TRBJ2-6 TRBD1 . TRBV11-1 CASSRELSGGPFSGANVLTF TGTGCCAGCAGCCGGGAATTGTCAGGGGGACCATTCTCTGGGGCCAACGTCCTGACTTTC
TRBJ2-3 . . TRBV20-1 CSAYRLPRTDTQYF TGCAGTGCCTATCGCCTTCCTCGCACAGATACGCAGTATTTT
TRBJ2-2 . . TRBV29-1 CSAADPGELFF TGCAGCGCCGCGGATCCCGGGGAGCTGTTTTTT
TRBJ2-7 TRBD1 . TRBV28 CASSSRDRVTYEQYF TGTGCCAGCAGTTCCCGGGACAGGGTCACCTACGAGCAGTACTTC
TRBJ2-3 TRBD2 . TRBV4-2 CASSQVTSGVADTQYF TGTGCCAGCAGCCAAGTGACTAGCGGGGTTGCAGATACGCAGTATTTT
TRBJ2-1 TRBD2 . TRBV10-3 CAISESAGVLYDEQFF TGTGCCATCAGTGAGTCTGCGGGGGTGCTCTACGATGAGCAGTTCTTC
TRBJ2-7 . few TRBV14 CASSPGRTSEQYF TGTGCCAGCAGCCCAGGAAGAACCTCCGAGCAGTACTTC
TRBJ2-7 . . TRBV7-3 CASSITGAVPSYEQYF TGTGCCAGCAGCATAACTGGAGCGGTCCCGTCCTACGAGCAGTACTTC
TRBJ2-2 TRBD2 . TRBV9 CASSVEASGTISTGELFF TGTGCCAGCAGCGTAGAGGCTAGCGGAACCATTTCCACCGGGGAGCTGTTTTTT
TRBJ2-5 TRBD1 . TRBV7-9 CASSLDHRGNQETQYF TGTGCCAGCAGCTTAGATCACAGGGGGAACCAAGAGACCCAGTACTTC
TRBJ2-7 TRBD2 . TRBV7-9 CASSLVSSGPYEQYF TGTGCCAGCAGCTTAGTATCTAGCGGCCCCTACGAGCAGTACTTC
TRBJ1-4 TRBD1 many TRBV5-5 CASSWDSATNEKLFF TGTGCCAGCAGCTGGGACAGTGCAACTAATGAAAAACTGTTTTTT
TRBJ2-3 . . TRBV6-1 CASNGFHPDTQYF TGTGCCAGCAACGGTTTTCATCCAGATACGCAGTATTTT
TRBJ2-5 TRBD2 few TRBV12-3/TRBV12-4 CASRLLAGPETQYF TGTGCCAGCAGGTTACTAGCGGGGCCGGAGACCCAGTACTTC
TRBJ2-1 TRBD2 . TRBV27 CASSPVAGGQYNEQFF TGTGCCAGCAGTCCAGTAGCGGGGGGTCAGTACAATGAGCAGTTCTTC
TRBJ1-4 . . TRBV4-1 CASSTRQATNEKLFF TGCGCCAGCAGCACCCGACAAGCAACTAATGAAAAACTGTTTTTT
TRBJ1-1 TRBD1 . TRBV24-1 CATGDSLNTEAFF TGTGCCACCGGGGACAGCTTGAACACTGAAGCTTTCTTT
TRBJ2-1 TRBD2 . TRBV20-1 CSARDLAAGAFNEQFF TGCAGTGCTAGAGATTTAGCAGCGGGGGCTTTCAATGAGCAGTTCTTC
TRBJ2-7 . few TRBV19 CASSMQSQPYEQYF TGTGCCAGTAGTATGCAGAGCCAGCCCTACGAGCAGTACTTC